The 27 T cell receptor beta chains below were found in one sample sequenced in a study of cytomegalovirus exposure and HLA in healthy donors. The primer mix had 60 Vbeta and 13 Jbeta primers. Produced via immunoSEQ multiplex PCR; TCRdb's table is partial and in-frame only. The sample lists roughly 130,000 clones; around 70% were seen once. Input material: PBMCs. Receptors originate from an older woman in good health and CMV-seropositive.

The rearrangement links TRBV19 to TRBJ1-5; D gene unclear. The V gene's germline CDR1 is LNHDA and CDR2 SQIVND (reference sequence). Trimming took 2 bases from V and 7 from J, leaving 18 bases between them. The CDR3 loop spans 16 amino acids. The CDR3 sequence: CASSIKSQLQRQPQHF. As DNA, the CDR3 is TGTGCCAGTAGTATAAAAAGTCAGCTACAGCGGCAGCCCCAGCATTTT. Using reference TRBV19 and TRBJ1-5 for the parts outside the CDR3, the full variable domain is DGGITQSPKYLFRKEGQNVTLSCEQNLNHDAMYWYRQDPGQGLRLIYYSQIVNDFQKGDIAEGYSVSREKKESFPLTVTSAQKNPTAFYLCASSIKSQLQRQPQHFGDGTRLSIL.

The V and J genes are TRBV18 and TRBJ2-1; 11 bases are shared with TRBD2. CDR3 size: 18 residues. V lost 2 bases and J lost 6; bases outside the gene matches: 12. Germline assignment: CDR1 KGHSH and CDR2 LQKENI. CDR3 sequence (DNA): TGTGCCAGCTCACCAAACCTACCACTAGCGGGGGTCGGCAATGAGCAGTTCTTC. Encoded protein: CASSPNLPLAGVGNEQFF.

CDR3 sequence: CSGGGEAAFF. In nucleotides, the CDR3 is TGCAGCGGGGGAGGGGAAGCGGCTTTCTTT. The chain uses TRBV29-1 and TRBJ1-1; weak D call: TRBD1 (5 bases). The CDR3 contains 10 residues. Germline loops: CDR1 SQVTM, CDR2 ANQGSEA. Deletions cut 7 bases from V and 11 bases from J, with 14 bases between.

The chain combines TRBV6-5 with TRBJ2-2, with D unclear. The CDR3 is 16 residues long. Germline V gene sequence: CDR1 MNHEY, CDR2 SVGAGI. V lost 0 bases to trimming and J lost 0 bases, with 8 bases between them. The CDR3 sequence is CASSYSEQPNTGELFF. The CDR3 DNA follows: TGTGCCAGCAGTTACTCGGAACAGCCGAACACCGGGGAGCTGTTTTTT.

The V gene is TRBV19, the J gene TRBJ2-1; weak D call: TRBD2 (6 bases). The CDR3 has 14 residues. The germline V gene has CDR1 LNHDA and CDR2 SQIVND (reference sequence). V was trimmed by 7 bases and J by 5 bases, leaving 15 bases between them. The CDR3 protein is CASKRLVGDNEQFF. The CDR3, as DNA: TGTGCCAGTAAGAGACTAGTGGGAGACAATGAGCAGTTCTTC.

The chain carries TRBV6-5 and TRBJ2-7; tentatively, D is TRBD1 (6 bases). The germline V gene has CDR1 MNHEY and CDR2 SVGAGI. Trimming pared 0 bases from V and 5 bases from J, leaving 8 bases between. The CDR3 extends over 13 amino acids. Here the CDR3 DNA reads TGTGCCAGCAGTTACTCATGGACAGACGAGCAGTACTTC. This gives the protein CASSYSWTDEQYF.

A few counts support this clone. V gene TRBV7-9 combines with J gene TRBJ2-4; 7 positions agree with TRBD1. CDR1 is SEHNR and CDR2 is FQNEAQ in the germline V gene (reference sequence). The ends lost 4 bases at V and 1 base at J; junction bases unmatched: 10. CDR3 length: 17 residues. The chain's CDR3 is CASSSRATGSAKNIQYF. The CDR3, as DNA: TGTGCCAGCAGCTCCAGGGCGACAGGGTCGGCCAAAAACATTCAGTACTTC.

Turning to this clone: One end of the junction varies from germline; a read error may be responsible. The chain is built from TRBV7-7 and TRBJ2-7; perhaps TRBD2 as D (5 bases). CDR1 SSHAT and CDR2 FNYEAQ come from the germline V gene (reference sequence). This CDR3 contains 14 residues. The CDR3 DNA reads as TGTGCTAGCAGCCCGGACCGAGGGCTGTTAGAGCAGTACTTC. Translation: CASSPDRGLLEQYF.

The chain combines TRBV19 with TRBJ1-5; D might be TRBD1 (5 bases). Germline V gene lookup returns CDR1 LNHDA and CDR2 SQIVND (reference sequence). V was clipped by 7 bases and J by 2 bases, with 15 bases between them. There are 15 residues in the CDR3. CDR3 in DNA: TGTGCCAGTACCCCGGACAACTTTGGCAATCAGCCCCAGCATTTT. This codes for CASTPDNFGNQPQHF.

V and J are TRBV9 and TRBJ2-2, with a possible D match to TRBD1 (7 bases). The CDR3 totals 17 residues. Trimming pared 4 bases from V and 0 bases from J, leaving 16 bases between. Germline CDR1 and CDR2: SGDLS and YYNGEE. The CDR3 protein is CASSPGGGRTNTGELFF. CDR3 DNA sequence: TGTGCCAGCAGCCCAGGAGGGGGCCGGACGAACACCGGGGAGCTGTTTTTT.

The chain is built from TRBV6-1 and TRBJ1-5; unclear D gene. The CDR3 is made up of 15 amino acids. V shed 0 bases and J shed 7 bases, with 13 bases lying between them. CDR1 is MNHNS and CDR2 is SASEGT in the germline V gene. CDR3 coding DNA: TGTGCCAGCAGTGAAGCGGGGTTACTAGGCCAGCCCCAGCATTTT. This sequence encodes CASSEAGLLGQPQHF.

This rearrangement joins TRBV19 to TRBJ2-7; perhaps TRBD1 as D (7 bases). In germline, CDR1 is LNHDA, CDR2 SQIVND (reference sequence). The CDR3 totals 17 residues. The V end was cut by 3 bases, the J end by 0 bases, with 18 bases between. CDR3 in DNA: TGTGCCAGTAGTATCATTGGTCGGGGGACAGCCTCCTACGAGCAGTACTTC. Its protein product is CASSIIGRGTASYEQYF.

The table lists this clone with a few counts. The chain links TRBV6-5 to TRBJ2-7, with TRBD1 identical over 7 bases. The junction had 12 bases not matched to a gene; V was cut back by 6 bases and J by 4 bases. CDR3 length: 15 residues. CDR1 and CDR2 from the germline V gene are MNHEY and SVGAGI. CDR3 DNA sequence: TGTGCCAGCAGGTCCTTAACAGGGGATGGGTACGAGCAGTACTTC. Protein sequence: CASRSLTGDGYEQYF.

The chain uses TRBV5-4 and TRBJ1-2; a possible D gene is TRBD1 (6 bases). Germline values: CDR1 SGHNT, CDR2 YYREEE (reference sequence). This CDR3 is built from 16 residues. V dropped 4 bases and J dropped 5 bases, with 21 bases sitting between them. In nucleotides, the CDR3 is TGTGCCAGCAGCGGGACGGACAGCTTGAGGCGTTATGGCTACACCTTC. As protein: CASSGTDSLRRYGYTF. Drawing the rest from reference TRBV5-4 and TRBJ1-2, the complete variable domain is ETGVTQSPTHLIKTRGQQVTLRCSSQSGHNTVSWYQQALGQGPQFIFQYYREEENGRGNFPPRFSGLQFPNYSSELNVNALELDDSALYLCASSGTDSLRRYGYTFGSGTRLTVV.

This sequence joins TRBV6-5 and TRBJ1-2; 9 bases match TRBD1. V was clipped by 5 bases and J by 5 bases; unmatched bases: 6. There are 14 residues in the CDR3. CDR1 and CDR2 from the germline V gene are MNHEY and SVGAGI. The CDR3, as DNA: TGTGCCAGCAGTCCCGGGACAGGGAGGTATGGCTACACCTTC. Its translation is CASSPGTGRYGYTF.

The CDR3 region has the DNA TGTGCCAGCAGCGGGGGGGGGACAGGGAGTAAAGCTTTCTTT. Protein: CASSGGGTGSKAFF. The chain combines TRBV9 with TRBJ1-1; 9 bases map to TRBD1. From germline, CDR1 is SGDLS and CDR2 YYNGEE. V shed 3 bases, J shed 9 bases, and the junction held 9 bases outside the gene matches. This CDR3 has 14 amino acids.

This clone was picked up a small number of times. The chain joins TRBV5-1 to TRBJ1-1; 10 bases fit TRBD1. CDR3 length: 15 amino acids. Germline V gene data show CDR1 as SGHRS and CDR2 as YFSETQ. V trimming: 4 bases; J trimming: 5 bases; junction bases outside the gene matches: 8. This chain's CDR3 is CASSPGQGEGTEAFF. As DNA, the CDR3 is TGCGCCAGCAGCCCCGGACAGGGGGAAGGAACTGAAGCTTTCTTT.

V usage is TRBV6-5 and J usage is TRBJ2-1; a possible D gene is TRBD2 (5 bases). Germline V gene sequence: CDR1 MNHEY, CDR2 SVGAGI. This CDR3 has 12 amino acids. Deletions cut 11 bases from V and 5 bases from J, with 13 bases between. CDR3 protein: CAARDRDNEQFF. The CDR3 coding sequence is TGTGCCGCCCGGGATAGGGACAATGAGCAGTTCTTC.

The chain is built from TRBV6-8 and TRBJ2-5, with D maybe TRBD2 (7 bases). This CDR3 is 15 amino acids long. V lost 2 bases and J lost 5, with 15 bases in between. The germline V gene encodes CDR1 MNHGY and CDR2 SAAAGT. The CDR3 DNA is TGTGCCAGCAGTTACACGGCGGGGGCTGCGGAGACCCAGTACTTC. It codes for CASSYTAGAAETQYF.

The chain uses TRBV5-1 and TRBJ1-1, with 9 bases identical to TRBD1. CDR3 size: 16 residues. J lost 4 bases, V lost 5 bases, and 12 bases had no gene match. Germline values: CDR1 SGHRS, CDR2 YFSETQ. CDR3 sequence (DNA): TGCGCCAGCAGATACCCGGGACAGGGTCGGGGCACTGAAGCTTTCTTT. Its protein product is CASRYPGQGRGTEAFF.

In its sample, this clone was seen a few times. This chain joins TRBV5-4 and TRBJ2-7; TRBD1 matches at 10 bases. This CDR3 region has 14 residues. V gave up 10 bases and J gave up 7 bases; unmatched junction bases: 14. The V gene's germline CDR1 is SGHNT and CDR2 YYREEE (reference sequence). The CDR3 here is CAVYSGTGAVEQYF. The DNA of the CDR3 is TGTGCCGTTTACTCCGGGACAGGGGCGGTGGAGCAGTACTTC.

This chain joins TRBV5-1 and TRBJ1-2, with TRBD1 as a possible D gene (5 bases). CDR1 is SGHRS and CDR2 is YFSETQ in the germline V gene. The CDR3 has 15 residues. V dropped 0 bases and J dropped 8 bases, with 17 bases sitting between them. The CDR3 loop is CASSLAPDSAPGYTF. The CDR3 nucleotides read TGCGCCAGCAGCTTGGCCCCCGACAGTGCACCCGGCTACACCTTC.

The chain couples TRBV7-9 to TRBJ1-5; no definite D call. This CDR3 is 14 amino acids long. The V gene's germline CDR1 is SEHNR and CDR2 FQNEAQ (reference sequence). V was trimmed by 0 bases and J by 6 bases, leaving 9 bases between them. The CDR3 DNA reads TGTGCCAGCAGCTTAGCGGTGGTGAGTCAGCCCCAGCATTTT. This gives the protein CASSLAVVSQPQHF.

This sequence joins TRBV25-1 and TRBJ2-7; tentative D call: TRBD1 (5 bases). V was shortened by 5 bases and J by 3 bases, with 8 bases between the two germline ends. The CDR3 loop spans 12 amino acids. Germline V gene sequence: CDR1 MGHDK, CDR2 SYGVNS. Written as DNA, the CDR3 is TGTGCCAGCAGTTTGGACATCTACGAGCAGTACTTC. Translated: CASSLDIYEQYF.

The chain recombines TRBV7-3 with TRBJ2-5; 11 bases are shared with TRBD2. The assigned J gene may be wrong: the sequence end matches TRBJ2-7 better. Germline V CDR1 and CDR2: SGHTA, FQGTGA. CDR3 length equals 14 residues. The CDR3 DNA reads TGTGCCAGCAGCTCCGGGACTAGCGGTTACGAGCAGTACTTC. It yields the protein CASSSGTSGYEQYF.

This clone was found a few times. The CDR3 DNA reads as TGTGCCAGCAGTGTAACAGGGGGCTCGGATTCACCCCTCCACTTT. Protein sequence: CASSVTGGSDSPLHF. The J gene is TRBJ1-6, the V gene TRBV6-1; 9 nucleotides line up with TRBD1. The CDR3 has 15 amino acids. With 4 bases clipped from V and 8 bases from J, the junction kept 6 bases outside the gene matches. Germline CDR1 and CDR2: MNHNS and SASEGT.

The chain carries TRBV7-9 and TRBJ1-1, with 7 bases aligning to TRBD1. This CDR3 contains 13 residues. The germline V gene has CDR1 SEHNR and CDR2 FQNEAQ (reference sequence). After removal of 5 bases from V and 5 bases from J, the junction contained 5 bases not matched to a gene. CDR3 in DNA: TGTGCCAGCAGCCAGGGACAGAGAACTGAAGCTTTCTTT. Its protein product is CASSQGQRTEAFF. Filled out from reference TRBV7-9 and TRBJ1-1, the complete variable domain reads DTGVSQNPRHKITKRGQNVTFRCDPISEHNRLYWYRQTLGQGPEFLTYFQNEAQLEKSRLLSDRFSAERPKGSFSTLEIQRTEQGDSAMYLCASSQGQRTEAFFGQGTRLTVV.